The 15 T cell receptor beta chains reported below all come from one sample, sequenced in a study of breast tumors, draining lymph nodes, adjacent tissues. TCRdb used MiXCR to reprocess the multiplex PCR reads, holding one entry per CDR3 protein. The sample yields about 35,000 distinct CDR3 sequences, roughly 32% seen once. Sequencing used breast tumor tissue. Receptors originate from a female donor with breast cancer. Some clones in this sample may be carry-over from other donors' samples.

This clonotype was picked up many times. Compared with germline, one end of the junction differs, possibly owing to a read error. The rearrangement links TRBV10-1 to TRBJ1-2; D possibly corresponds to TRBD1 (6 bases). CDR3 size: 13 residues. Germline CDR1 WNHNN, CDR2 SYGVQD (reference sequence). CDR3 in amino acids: CASSDRRDYGYIF. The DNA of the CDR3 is TGCGCCAGCAGCGACAGGAGGGACTATGGCTACATCTTC.

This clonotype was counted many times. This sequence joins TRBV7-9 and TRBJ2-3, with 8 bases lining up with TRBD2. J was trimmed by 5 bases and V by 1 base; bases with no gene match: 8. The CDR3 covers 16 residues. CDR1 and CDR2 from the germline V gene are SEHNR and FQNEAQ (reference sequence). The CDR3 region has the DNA TGTGCCAGCAGCTTAGGGGCGGGAGGCCCGGGAGATACGCAGTATTTT. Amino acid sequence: CASSLGAGGPGDTQYF. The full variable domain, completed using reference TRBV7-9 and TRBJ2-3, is DTGVSQNPRHKITKRGQNVTFRCDPISEHNRLYWYRQTLGQGPEFLTYFQNEAQLEKSRLLSDRFSAERPKGSFSTLEIQRTEQGDSAMYLCASSLGAGGPGDTQYFGPGTRLTVL.

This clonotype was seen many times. In DNA, the CDR3 is TGTGCCAGTAGTATCGGGACACTTAGCTACGAGCAGTACTTC. It translates to CASSIGTLSYEQYF. The chain is built from TRBV19 and TRBJ2-7; D is possibly TRBD1 (6 bases). The CDR3 extends over 14 amino acids. The germline V gene has CDR1 LNHDA and CDR2 SQIVND (reference sequence). V lost 3 bases, J lost 3 bases, and 12 bases lay in between.

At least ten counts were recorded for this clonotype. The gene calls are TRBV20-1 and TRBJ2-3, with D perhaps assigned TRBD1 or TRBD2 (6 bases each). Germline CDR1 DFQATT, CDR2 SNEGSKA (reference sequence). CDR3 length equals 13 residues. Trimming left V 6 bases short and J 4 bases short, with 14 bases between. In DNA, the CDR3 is TGCAGTGCCAGGGGACTCGGGGCAGATACGCAGTATTTT. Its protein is CSARGLGADTQYF.

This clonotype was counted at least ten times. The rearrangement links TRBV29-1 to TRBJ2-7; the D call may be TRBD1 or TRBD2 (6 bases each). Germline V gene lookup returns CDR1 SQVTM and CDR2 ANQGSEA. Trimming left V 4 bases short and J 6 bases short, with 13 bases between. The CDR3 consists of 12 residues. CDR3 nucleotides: TGCAGCGTTGTTGCGCCGGGGGCCGAGCAGTACTTC. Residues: CSVVAPGAEQYF.

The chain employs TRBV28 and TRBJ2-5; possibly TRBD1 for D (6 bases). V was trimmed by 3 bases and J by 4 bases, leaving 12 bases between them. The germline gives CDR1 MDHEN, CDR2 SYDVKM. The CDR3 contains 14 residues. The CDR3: CASSLDRRGETQYF. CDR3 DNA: TGTGCCAGCAGTTTGGACAGAAGAGGAGAGACCCAGTACTTC. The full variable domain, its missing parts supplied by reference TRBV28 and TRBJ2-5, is DVKVTQSSRYLVKRTGEKVFLECVQDMDHENMFWYRQDPGLGLRLIYFSYDVKMKEKGDIPEGYSVSREKKERFSLILESASTNQTSMYLCASSLDRRGETQYFGPGTRLLVL.

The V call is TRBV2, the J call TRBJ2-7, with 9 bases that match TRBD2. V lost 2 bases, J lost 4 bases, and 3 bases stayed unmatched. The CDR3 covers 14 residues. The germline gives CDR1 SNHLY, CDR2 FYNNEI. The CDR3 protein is CASSERREGYEQYF. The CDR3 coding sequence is TGTGCCAGCAGTGAAAGGCGGGAGGGGTACGAGCAGTACTTC.

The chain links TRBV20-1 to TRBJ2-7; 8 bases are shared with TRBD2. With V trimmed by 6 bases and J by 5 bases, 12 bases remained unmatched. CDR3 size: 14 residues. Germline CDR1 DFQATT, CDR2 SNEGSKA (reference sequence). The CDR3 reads CSAQKAAGGDEQYF. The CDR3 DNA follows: TGCAGTGCCCAGAAGGCGGCGGGGGGAGACGAGCAGTACTTC.

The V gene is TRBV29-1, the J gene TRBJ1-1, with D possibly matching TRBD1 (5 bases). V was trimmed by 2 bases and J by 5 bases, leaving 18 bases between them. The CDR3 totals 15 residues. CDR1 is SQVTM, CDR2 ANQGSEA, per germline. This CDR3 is CSVERLGDVGTEAFF. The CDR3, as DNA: TGCAGCGTTGAAAGGCTGGGGGACGTGGGGACTGAAGCTTTCTTT.

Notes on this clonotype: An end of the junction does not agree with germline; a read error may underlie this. CDR3 in amino acids: CASSLQYSPTDTRYF. CDR3 sequence (DNA): TGTGCCAGCAGCTTACAATACTCCCCCACAGATACGCGGTATTTT. V usage is TRBV7-2 and J usage is TRBJ2-3; D gene ambiguous. There are 15 residues in the CDR3. Germline-derived CDR1 and CDR2 are SGHTA and FQGNSA.

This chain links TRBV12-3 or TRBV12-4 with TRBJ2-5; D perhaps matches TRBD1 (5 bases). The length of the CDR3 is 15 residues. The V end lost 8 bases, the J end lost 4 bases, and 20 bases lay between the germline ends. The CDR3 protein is CASSLIMGRAETQYF. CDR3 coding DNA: TGTGCCAGCTCCCTGATAATGGGCAGGGCAGAGACCCAGTACTTC.

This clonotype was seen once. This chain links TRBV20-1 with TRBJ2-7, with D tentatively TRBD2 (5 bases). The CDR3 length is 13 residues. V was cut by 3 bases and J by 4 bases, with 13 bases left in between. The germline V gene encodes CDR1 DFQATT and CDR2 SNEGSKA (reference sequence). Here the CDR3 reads CSASDGNWYEQYF. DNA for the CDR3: TGCAGTGCTAGTGACGGGAATTGGTACGAGCAGTACTTC.

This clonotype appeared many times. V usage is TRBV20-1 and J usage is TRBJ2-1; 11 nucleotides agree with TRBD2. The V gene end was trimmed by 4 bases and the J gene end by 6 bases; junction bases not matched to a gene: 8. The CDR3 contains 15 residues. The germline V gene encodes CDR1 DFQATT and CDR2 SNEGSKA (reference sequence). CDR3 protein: CSATPASGRTNEQFF. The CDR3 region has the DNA TGCAGTGCTACCCCCGCTAGCGGGAGGACCAATGAGCAGTTCTTC.

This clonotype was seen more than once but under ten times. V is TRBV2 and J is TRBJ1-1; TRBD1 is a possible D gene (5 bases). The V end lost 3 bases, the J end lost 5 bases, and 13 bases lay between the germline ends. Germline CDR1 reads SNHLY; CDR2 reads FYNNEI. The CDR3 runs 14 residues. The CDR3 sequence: CASSEQGSGTEAFF. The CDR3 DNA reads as TGTGCCAGCAGTGAGCAGGGCTCGGGGACTGAAGCTTTCTTT.

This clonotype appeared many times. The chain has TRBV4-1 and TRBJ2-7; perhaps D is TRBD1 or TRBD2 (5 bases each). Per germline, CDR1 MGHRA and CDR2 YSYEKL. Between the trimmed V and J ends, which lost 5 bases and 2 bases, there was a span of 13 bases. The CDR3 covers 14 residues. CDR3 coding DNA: TGCGCCAGCAGCTTCCGGGACGGCCCCTACGAGCAGTACTTC. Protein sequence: CASSFRDGPYEQYF.